The TCR beta chain described here comes from a study of T cell responses to AZD1222 COVID-19 vaccine (dated by TCRdb to the early 2020s). About the study as a whole: AZD1222 recipients whose second dose came at about 4 weeks and those whose second dose came at about 12 weeks were combined into one group, since spike-specific TCR depth and breadth did not differ between the two schedules. A total of approximately 230 trial participants underwent TCR sequencing, of whom about 210 received two doses of AZD1222 and 26 received two doses of the MenACWY control vaccine. Trial participants were enrolled into age subgroups of 18-55, 56-69 and 70-plus years, which contained about 150, 28 and 57 TCR-sequenced participants, respectively.

To note about this clone: Its antigen is not yet known. It has no much larger one-base neighbor in the sample; base qualities were not kept.

Broad study findings and their caveats: Only six or seven AZD1222 recipients were SARS-CoV-2 seropositive at baseline, limiting conclusions about previously exposed vaccinees. Because no day 14 peak-response samples were available, repertoires were characterized only after the peak T cell response. Epitopes outside the regions mutated in the B.1.351 and B.1.1.7 variants were reportedly recognized by nearly half of the unique spike-specific TCRs. After two AZD1222 doses, spike-specific TCR breadth and depth were significantly higher than at day 0 and than in MenACWY recipients. In the small 56-69-year group, the increase in depth fell short of significance, most likely because of low power. Most participants were white British and females outnumbered males, and the authors suggested that clonal diversity may have been underestimated. The vaccine-associated CD4 TCRs covered the entire spike protein, and the dominant responses fell in regions 160-218 and 743-854.

The CDR3 regions of human TCRbeta chains were analyzed by immunosequencing. The authors' pipeline ran thus. Repertoire TCRs were checked for matches against a reference library of SARS-CoV-2-specific TCRs that had been generated using the MIRA antigen-specificity platform. Breadth was defined as the fraction of unique TCRs that were SARS-CoV-2-associated. Depth was defined as the fraction of total T cells that were SARS-CoV-2-associated. Using the MIRA data, each spike-specific TCR was assigned both to the spike region to which the TCR was reactive and to a CD4 or CD8 class. Log10-transformed breadth and depth values were compared by one-way ANOVA with Sidak's multiple comparisons tests. The table was pulled from immuneACCESS by TCRdb, which kept in-frame rearrangements only. Such tables lose some clones; where checked, under half of the loss comes from unresolved V genes, and the rest has no known cause. V and J calls and clone size follow that table, whereas D and trimming were derived from the DNA. This sample has about 62,000 clones in its table, and about 70% of those were observed once. The top ten hold about 14% of the sample.

The time point label on this specimen signifies: baseline before first vaccination. Samples from vaccinated people were obtained from the UK trials COV001 and COV002, which included a single-blind randomized controlled phase 2/3 trial of AZD1222 (ChAdOx1 nCoV-19) in healthy adults. For TCRbeta chain sequencing, PBMC samples from trial participants were taken at day 0 and at day 28 after the second dose. The sequenced sample was peripheral blood, obtained on day 0 of AZD1222 vaccination. The sequence came from an adult in good health.

The CDR3 region has the sequence CASSISWTGGHQPQHF. The base sequence is TGTGCCAGTAGTATAAGTTGGACAGGGGGCCATCAGCCCCAGCATTTT. The sequence joins TRBV19 to TRBJ1-5; TRBD1 aligns with 11 central bases. Inclusive of the bounding cysteine and phenylalanine, the CDR3 is 16 residues long. The read is trimmed to its CDR3 DNA, 48 bases read in frame from base 1. Germline trimming amounts to 2 bases on V and 5 bases on J, with 5 as the count of junction bases outside the gene matches. The germline V gene (reference sequence) provides CDR1 LNHDA and CDR2 SQIVND. This CDR3, with the reference TRBV19 and TRBJ1-5 proteins standing in past its ends, gives the full variable domain DGGITQSPKYLFRKEGQNVTLSCEQNLNHDAMYWYRQDPGQGLRLIYYSQIVNDFQKGDIAEGYSVSREKKESFPLTVTSAQKNPTAFYLCASSISWTGGHQPQHFGDGTRLSIL.